A selection of T cell receptor beta chains follows, all from one sample in a study of blood T cell repertoires in COVID-19. Generated by immunoSEQ multiplex PCR, the TCRdb table keeps only in-frame clones and is missing some. The sample holds 190,000 or so clones, less than 95% seen once. The sample was peripheral blood. The receptors originated from a man aged 25 to 45 with COVID-19, enrolled during active disease. CDR3s include the opening cysteine and the closing phenylalanine or tryptophan. The D gene is left open where the match is weak. Clone size is not always given. Where it is, it says once, few, many or a class for expanded clones.

>TRBJ1-5|TRBV7-2|.|TRBD1
TGTGCCAGCAGCACCAGGGGGGTGGACCAGCCCCAGCATTTT
CASSTRGVDQPQHF
>TRBJ2-2|TRBV7-3|.|TRBD2
TGTGCCAGCAGCTCCCGCGGGACTAGCGGGGCGATCCCACCCGGGGAGCTGTTTTTT
CASSSRGTSGAIPPGELFF
>TRBJ2-1|TRBV6-5|.|.
TGTGCCAGCAGTTACGATAGAAACAATGAGCAGTTCTTC
CASSYDRNNEQFF
>TRBJ1-2|TRBV6-1|.|.
TGTGCCAGCAGTGAAGCGCGGAAGCACTATGGCTACACCTTC
CASSEARKHYGYTF
>TRBJ2-2|TRBV7-2|.|TRBD2
TGTGCCAGCAGCTTAGGGTTAGCGGGGGGGCGATCCGGGGAGCTGTTTTTT
CASSLGLAGGRSGELFF
>TRBJ2-7|TRBV5-1|.|.
TGCGCCAGCAGCCCAAAGACCCAAGCGGGCTACGAGCAGTACTTC
CASSPKTQAGYEQYF
>TRBJ1-1|TRBV5-1|.|.
TGCGCCAGCAGCCCGGGGGTCTCGAACACTGAAGCTTTCTTT
CASSPGVSNTEAFF
>TRBJ2-7|TRBV5-5|.|TRBD1
TGTGCCAGCAGCTTGGAAAGGGGGCTCTACGAGCAGTACTTC
CASSLERGLYEQYF
>TRBJ1-1|TRBV5-1|.|TRBD1
TGCGCCAGCAGCTTTAGGGACAGGGTACTGAACACTGAAGCTTTCTTT
CASSFRDRVLNTEAFF
>TRBJ2-1|TRBV2|once|TRBD1
TGTGCCAGCAGTGATCGGGACAGGGGACTTTACAATGAGCAGTTCTTC
CASSDRDRGLYNEQFF
>TRBJ1-5|TRBV18|.|.
TGTGCCAGCTCACCAGGGACAAGTCATCAGCCCCAGCATTTT
CASSPGTSHQPQHF
>TRBJ2-1|TRBV5-6|.|.
TGTGCCAGCAGCTACGGGACTCCAGTCTACAATGAGCAGTTCTTC
CASSYGTPVYNEQFF
>TRBJ2-5|TRBV9|.|TRBD2
TGTGCCAGCAGCGAGTCTTCCGGGGGGTTTATGGAGACCCAGTACTTC
CASSESSGGFMETQYF